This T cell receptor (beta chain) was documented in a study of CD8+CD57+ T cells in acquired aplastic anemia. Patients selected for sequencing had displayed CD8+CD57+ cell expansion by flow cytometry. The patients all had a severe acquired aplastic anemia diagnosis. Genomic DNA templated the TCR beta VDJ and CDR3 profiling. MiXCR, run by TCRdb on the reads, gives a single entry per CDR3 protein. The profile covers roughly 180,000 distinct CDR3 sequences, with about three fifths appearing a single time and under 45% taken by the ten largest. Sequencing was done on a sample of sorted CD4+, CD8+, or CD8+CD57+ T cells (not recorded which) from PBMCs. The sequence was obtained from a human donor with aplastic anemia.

As DNA, the CDR3 is TGTGCCAGCAGCCAGGGGGGAAAGAACACCGGGGAGCTGTTTTTT. It specifies CASSQGGKNTGELFF. The chain carries TRBV2 and TRBJ2-2, with a possible D match to TRBD1 (7 bases). The CDR3 covers 15 residues. Trimming cost V 6 bases and J 1 base, with 12 bases left between them. CDR1 is SNHLY and CDR2 is FYNNEI in the germline V gene.